The text below deals with one T cell receptor (beta chain). Its antigen target is currently unknown. No base qualities exist here, and no much larger clone lies one base off it. This entry belongs to a study of OX40 agonist ivuxolimab in advanced cancers. The study in broad terms: The costimulatory receptor OX40 (CD134) was targeted by ivuxolimab, a fully human IgG2 agonistic monoclonal antibody. Intravenous ivuxolimab was administered to patients every 2 weeks at six dose levels: 0.01, 0.1, 0.3, 1.5, 3 and 10 mg/kg. Among the roughly 50 dose-escalation patients, some 20 had hepatocellular carcinoma, around 15 melanoma, 9 renal cell carcinoma and 9 head and neck cancer. In the dose-escalation cohort, over 65% of patients were male, and the mean age was approximately 64 years, with a range of about 23 to 90. Prior anti-PD-1, anti-PD-L1 or anti-CTLA-4 therapy was permitted, and checkpoint inhibitors had been received by roughly 40% of dose-escalation patients. Partial responses were achieved by three dose-escalation patients, of whom one had hepatocellular carcinoma and two had cutaneous melanoma. The point of sequencing TCRbeta in the periphery was to test whether ivuxolimab changed TCR sequence diversity and drove clonal T-cell expansion. The paper covers the monotherapy dose-escalation part of the phase I ivuxolimab trial, which included N of about 56 patients. Results the study describes overall, beyond this receptor: Partial responders in the 0.1-3.0 mg/kg groups had among the lowest normalized peripheral clonal expansion, especially among CD8+ T cells. Low levels of normalized T-cell clonal expansion were also shown by some nonresponding patients. After ivuxolimab, expanded clones were on average more numerous among CD8+ T cells than among CD4+ T cells. At doses of 0.1 to 3.0 mg/kg, clonal expansion of both CD4+ and CD8+ T cells in blood was seen between baseline and week 6. Which antigens the clonally expanded peripheral T cells were specific for was not determined.

The CDR3 sequence holds 17 residues, the cysteine and phenylalanine included. The sequence is cut down to CDR3 DNA, 51 bases in frame from base 1. As encoded in the germline V gene (reference sequence), CDR1 is MNHEY while CDR2 is SMNVEV. The V end gives up 7 bases and the J end 0 bases, leaving 9 bases in the junction not matched to a gene. For sequencing of the TCRbeta CDR3 region, genomic DNA was extracted from the sorted cells. The immunoSEQ Assay was used for sequencing of TCRbeta CDR3 regions. TCRdb holds this immuneACCESS table with in-frame rearrangements only. Some clones are missing; in checked studies, unresolved V genes explain under half, and the rest has no known cause. The sample table holds roughly 8,000 clones, of which about four fifths were seen once. Of the sample, roughly 34% falls within the top ten clones. The trial excluded patients who had a history of autoimmune disease or who were on systemic immunosuppression. Peripheral blood for TCR sequencing was collected from all dose cohorts at baseline, on cycle 4 day 1, and on cycle 7 day 1. Samples came from an open-label, multicenter, first-in-human phase I dose-escalation trial of ivuxolimab. The trial enrolled adults with locally advanced or metastatic head and neck squamous cell, hepatocellular, melanoma or renal cell carcinoma. Before TCR sequencing, CD4+ T cells and CD8+ T cells from peripheral blood were sorted into separate populations.

The V and J segments used are TRBV27 and TRBJ2-3; TRBD2 agrees with 11 junctional bases. The sequenced sample was CD4+ or CD8+ T cells sorted from blood, obtained in a trial of the OX40 agonist ivuxolimab. This TCR derives from an adult with an advanced solid tumor such as melanoma, head and neck, liver or kidney cancer. The CDR3 corresponds to CASTKKGLAASTDTQYF. In nucleotides, the sequence is TGTGCCAGCACCAAAAAGGGACTAGCGGCTAGCACAGATACGCAGTATTTT.